This TCR beta chain was captured in a study of spatial heterogeneity in lung cancer. Overall study: Detection consistently yielded more beta chains than alpha chains.

This clonotype was found many times. TCRdb re-called the 5' RACE reads with MiXCR, one entry per CDR3 protein. The table has some 20,000 distinct CDR3 sequences, about 3% seen once. Time point specified: sample taken at primary tumor resection. The cohort: 65 to 80 early-stage, untreated non-small cell lung cancer patients. Whole RNA obtained from tumor, nontumor lung or frozen PBMC underwent sequencing without sorting. The length of the CDR3 is 14 residues. CDR1 is DFQATT and CDR2 is SNEGSKA in the germline V gene (reference sequence). Deletions cut 2 bases from V and 7 bases from J, with 15 bases between.

The genes are TRBV20-1 and TRBJ2-1, with a tentative D call TRBD2 (6 bases). Sequenced material: PBMCs, taken at surgery. The receptor comes from a female donor with early-stage non-small cell lung cancer. The CDR3 DNA is TGCAGTGCTAGATTCCGGGACTGGTCGAATGAGCAGTTCTTC. Translating it yields CSARFRDWSNEQFF.